Detailed here is one T cell receptor beta chain. This record belongs to a study of blood T cell repertoires in COVID-19. Across the study: From the United States, Italy and Spain came samples of acute and convalescent COVID-19.

V was cut by 0 bases and J by 0 bases, with 9 bases left in between. This CDR3 contains 16 residues. Germline CDR1 and CDR2: SGHTA and FQGNSA. Assay: immunoSEQ multiplex PCR; the TCRdb copy retains only in-frame clones and omits some. Of 140,000 to 150,000 clones in the sample, approximately 82% were seen once. The V call is TRBV7-2, the J call TRBJ1-3; no firm D call. This receptor was obtained from a man between 60 and 75 years old with active or convalescent COVID-19. The sequenced sample consisted of peripheral blood. CDR3 nucleotide sequence: TGTGCCAGCAGCTTAGCGGGCTCCAACTCTGGAAACACCATATATTTT. Its protein is CASSLAGSNSGNTIYF.